These 20 T cell receptor beta chains came from one sample sequenced in a study of shared clonotypes between healthy human individuals. Profiling relied on immunoSEQ multiplex PCR, and the TCRdb table lists in-frame clones only, not all of them. The data hold millions of clones, with roughly 94% observed a single time. Material for sequencing was naive CD4+ T cells sorted from blood. The sample's subset: CD45RA+ positively selected. These receptors were collected from a man aged 18 to 29 in good health.

The chain is built from TRBV7-2 and TRBJ2-3; D unresolved. This CDR3 spans 11 amino acids. The V and J ends lost 5 bases and 7 bases respectively, with 7 bases between them. Germline CDR1 is SGHTA and CDR2 is FQGNSA. The CDR3 region has the DNA TGTGCCAGCAGCCCGACCAATACGCAGTATTTT. It codes for CASSPTNTQYF.

Written as DNA, the CDR3 is TGTGCCAGCTCTGCCGTACGACAGGGGATTACGGGTGAGCAGTTCTTC. This translates into CASSAVRQGITGEQFF. This chain links TRBV18 with TRBJ2-1; 8 bases are a match to TRBD1. This CDR3 contains 16 residues. The V gene's germline CDR1 is KGHSH and CDR2 LQKENI. V shed 6 bases, J shed 9 bases, and the junction held 16 bases outside the gene matches.

The CDR3, as DNA: TGCAGCGTTGAAGTAGTAGGGGGGGGCTACAATGAGCAGTTCTTC. The encoded protein is CSVEVVGGGYNEQFF. This rearrangement joins TRBV29-1 to TRBJ2-1; D perhaps matches TRBD2 (7 bases). V lost 1 base and J 3 bases, leaving 13 bases between the germline ends. The CDR3 is 15 amino acids. Germline-derived CDR1 and CDR2 are SQVTM and ANQGSEA.

This sequence joins TRBV4-1 and TRBJ2-7; no definite D call. The CDR3 runs to 14 residues. The V end was cut by 3 bases, the J end by 0 bases, with 9 bases between. The V gene's germline CDR1 is MGHRA and CDR2 YSYEKL. The CDR3 nucleotides read TGCGCCAGCAGCCACGCCAGGAGCTCCTACGAGCAGTACTTC. Translating gives CASSHARSSYEQYF.

The CDR3 region has the DNA TGTGCCAGCGGAGGGACAGGGGGCGAAAATTCACCCCTCCACTTT. Translating gives CASGGTGGENSPLHF. The rearrangement joins TRBV28 to TRBJ1-6; 12 bases are shared with TRBD1. The CDR3 covers 15 residues. Germline V gives CDR1 MDHEN, CDR2 SYDVKM. The trim removed 8 bases at V and 7 bases at J, leaving 6 bases unmatched.

The chain uses TRBV5-4 and TRBJ1-2; the match to TRBD1 covers 7 bases. This CDR3 contains 12 residues. Germline V gene lookup returns CDR1 SGHNT and CDR2 YYREEE (reference sequence). The junction had 5 bases not matched to a gene; V was cut back by 4 bases and J by 8 bases. CDR3 nucleotide sequence: TGTGCCAGCAGCCGGGAGGGGGCCGGCTACACCTTC. This encodes CASSREGAGYTF. The variable domain in full, completed from reference TRBV5-4 and TRBJ1-2, reads ETGVTQSPTHLIKTRGQQVTLRCSSQSGHNTVSWYQQALGQGPQFIFQYYREEENGRGNFPPRFSGLQFPNYSSELNVNALELDDSALYLCASSREGAGYTFGSGTRLTVV.

This chain connects TRBV4-3 to TRBJ2-3; 12 bases match TRBD2. Germline CDR1 LGHNA, CDR2 YSLEER. V lost 0 bases and J lost 5; bases outside the gene matches: 12. The CDR3 runs 19 residues. CDR3 nucleotide sequence: TGCGCCAGCAGCCAAGATAGCGGGGCTAGCGGGAGGGCCTTAGATACGCAGTATTTT. Translating gives CASSQDSGASGRALDTQYF.

The chain recombines TRBV7-9 with TRBJ2-1, with 14 nucleotides matching TRBD2. This CDR3 region has 18 residues. V lost 2 bases to trimming and J lost 7 bases; unmatched junction nucleotides: 10. CDR1 SEHNR and CDR2 FQNEAQ come from the germline V gene (reference sequence). The CDR3 DNA reads TGTGCCAGCAGCTTATCCCGACTAGCGGGAGGGCCGAAAAATGAGCAGTTCTTC. Translating it yields CASSLSRLAGGPKNEQFF.

This chain connects TRBV6-6 to TRBJ2-5; the D gene could be TRBD1 or TRBD2 (5 bases each). CDR1 and CDR2 (germline): MNHNY, SVGAGI (reference sequence). The CDR3 has 14 amino acids. V lost 5 bases, J lost 5 bases, and 15 bases lay in between. The CDR3, as DNA: TGTGCCAGCAGTGAGAGGGACCGGCGGGAGACCCAGTACTTC. It is translated as CASSERDRRETQYF.

The V call is TRBV7-2, the J call TRBJ2-2; TRBD1 is a possible D gene (6 bases). CDR1 is SGHTA, CDR2 FQGNSA, per germline. V was pared by 5 bases and J by 5 bases, with 12 bases between. This CDR3 spans 14 amino acids. DNA for the CDR3: TGTGCCAGCAGCCCACTTCAGGGGACCGGGGAGCTGTTTTTT. It specifies CASSPLQGTGELFF.

The chain links TRBV10-3 to TRBJ1-6; 8 bases match TRBD1. Trimming at V came to 2 bases and at J to 7 bases, leaving 4 bases not matched to a gene. Germline V gene data show CDR1 as ENHRY and CDR2 as SYGVKD. The CDR3 length is 15 residues. DNA for the CDR3: TGTGCCATCAGTGAGCAGGGACAGGCCAATTCACCCCTCCACTTT. Translating gives CAISEQGQANSPLHF.

A single count supports this clone. The gene calls are TRBV27 and TRBJ1-5, with 12 bases that match TRBD1. The germline gives CDR1 MNHEY, CDR2 SMNVEV (reference sequence). This CDR3 region has 19 residues. V was clipped by 1 base and J by 0 bases; unmatched bases: 7. The CDR3 sequence: CASSLWDRGPTYSNQPQHF. CDR3 DNA sequence: TGTGCCAGCAGTTTATGGGACAGGGGGCCAACTTATAGCAATCAGCCCCAGCATTTT.

With respect to this clone: Other nucleotide sequences in the sample specify the same CDR3. This CDR3 is CASSLLQGTYGYTF. The CDR3 nucleotides are TGCGCCAGCAGCTTGTTACAGGGTACCTATGGCTACACCTTC. The chain has TRBV5-1 and TRBJ1-2, with D possibly being TRBD1 (6 bases). Germline V gene sequence: CDR1 SGHRS, CDR2 YFSETQ. Trimming removed 1 base from V and 4 bases from J, with 11 bases in between. CDR3 length: 14 amino acids. Filled out from reference TRBV5-1 and TRBJ1-2, the complete variable domain reads KAGVTQTPRYLIKTRGQQVTLSCSPISGHRSVSWYQQTPGQGLQFLFEYFSETQRNKGNFPGRFSGRQFSNSRSEMNVSTLELGDSALYLCASSLLQGTYGYTFGSGTRLTVV.

The chain is built from TRBV28 and TRBJ2-5, with 13 bases matching TRBD2. The CDR3 extends over 16 amino acids. Germline-derived CDR1 and CDR2 are MDHEN and SYDVKM. The J segment lost 5 bases and the V segment lost 2 bases, leaving 5 bases of the junction unmatched. The CDR3 DNA reads as TGTGCCAGCAGTTTAGGAGGACTAGCGGGGGTCGAGACCCAGTACTTC. As protein: CASSLGGLAGVETQYF.

A word on this clone: This same CDR3 is encoded by further DNA sequences in the sample. The rearrangement links TRBV6-5 to TRBJ1-2; TRBD1 matches 7 bases. Germline V lookup: CDR1 MNHEY, CDR2 SVGAGI. The junction had 5 bases not matched to a gene; V was cut back by 6 bases and J by 7 bases. There are 12 residues in the CDR3. DNA for the CDR3: TGTGCCAGCAGACCAGGGGGTGGTGGCTACACCTTC. Its translation: CASRPGGGGYTF.

The rearrangement joins TRBV7-6 to TRBJ2-7, with D perhaps matching TRBD1 (6 bases). V was pared by 6 bases and J by 0 bases, with 18 bases between. The CDR3 is 16 residues long. Germline V gene data show CDR1 as SGHVS and CDR2 as FNYEAQ. The CDR3 sequence is CASSSGPGHSSYEQYF. For the CDR3, the DNA is TGTGCCAGCAGTTCGGGCCCGGGACACAGCTCCTACGAGCAGTACTTC.

V is TRBV7-9 and J is TRBJ2-1; D ambiguous. The CDR3 has 14 residues. Between the trimmed V and J ends, which lost 0 bases and 3 bases, there was a span of 6 bases. Germline CDR1 and CDR2: SEHNR and FQNEAQ (reference sequence). The CDR3 nucleotides read TGTGCCAGCAGCTTAGCCCCAGTCTACAATGAGCAGTTCTTC. Its translation is CASSLAPVYNEQFF.

The genes are TRBV18 and TRBJ2-3, with D perhaps matching TRBD2 (6 bases). This CDR3 is 17 amino acids long. Deletions cut 6 bases from V and 1 base from J, with 20 bases between. Germline loops: CDR1 KGHSH, CDR2 LQKENI. CDR3 in amino acids: CASSPVIGGVGTDTQYF. As DNA, the CDR3 is TGTGCCAGCTCCCCAGTAATAGGAGGGGTCGGCACAGATACGCAGTATTTT.

The genes are TRBV7-2 and TRBJ1-1, with a weak D call TRBD1 (5 bases). The V and J ends lost 2 bases and 7 bases respectively, with 14 bases between them. Germline assignment: CDR1 SGHTA and CDR2 FQGNSA. This CDR3 contains 14 residues. This CDR3 reads CASSLSRTPHEAFF. The CDR3 nucleotides are TGTGCCAGCAGCTTATCTCGGACACCACATGAAGCTTTCTTT.

Regarding this clone: At the DNA level, this CDR3 is encoded by other sequences in the same sample as well. The CDR3 here is CASSVGGGDEQYF. In nucleotides, the CDR3 is TGTGCCAGCAGCGTAGGAGGGGGCGACGAGCAGTACTTC. V gene TRBV9 combines with J gene TRBJ2-7; 7 nucleotides align to TRBD1. The trim removed 0 bases at V and 5 bases at J, leaving 2 bases unmatched. This CDR3 contains 13 residues. CDR1 and CDR2 from the germline V gene are SGDLS and YYNGEE.